This section outlines one TCR beta chain sequence together with its context. Its cognate antigen has yet to be identified. Base qualities are not at hand, and no much larger clone is one base apart. Based on the germline V gene, the CDR1 and CDR2 sequences are SGHDT and YYEEEE. Deletion took 2 bases off V and 2 bases off J, with a span of 1 base between the germline ends. Reading from cysteine to phenylalanine, the CDR3 counts 11 amino acids. Only the CDR3 region is kept as DNA, spanning 33 bases read in frame from base 1. In light of the paper, this sample's time point label describes: cycle 4 day 1 (C4D1), after 5 to 7 weeks of nivolumab. Every trial patient had relapsed following autologous stem cell transplantation, and prior brentuximab vedotin exposure was what differed among cohorts A, B and C. The trial cohort included 56 patients with relapsed/refractory classical Hodgkin lymphoma, and each patient had a best overall response of complete response, partial response or progressive disease. Trial patients were treated with single-agent nivolumab in the multi-cohort phase II CheckMate 205 trial. An independent review committee assessed best overall response using the 2007 International Working Group response criteria. Trial PBMCs were obtained immediately prior to nivolumab initiation (C1D1) and on therapy at cycle 2 day 1 and cycle 4 day 1. Peripheral blood was collected in 8 mL Vacutainer Cell Preparation Tubes, from which PBMCs were isolated by centrifugation and then cryopreserved.

This specimen comes from a study of PD-1 blockade in classical Hodgkin lymphoma (dated by TCRdb to between 2020 and 2021). Context from the whole study: Nivolumab dosing was 3 mg/kg intravenously every 2 weeks, continuing until either disease progression or unacceptable toxicity. To define a peripheral blood immune signature of response to PD-1 blockade in classical Hodgkin lymphoma, the study combined TCR beta sequencing with CyTOF. Results and caveats for the whole study, not just this receptor: By C4D1, a significant rise was seen in CD4+ TCR diversity but not in CD8+ TCR diversity (p=0.0027 vs p=0.16), and the rise was most apparent among complete responders (p=0.02). The study was restricted to a single clinical trial cohort, and the causes of repertoire differences, possibly disease activity or prior therapy, were left undefined. Patients starting nivolumab less than 1 year after ASCT had lower diversity and were excluded from later analyses to avoid confounding by immune reconstitution. Among trial patients, those achieving complete response had baseline diversity similar to that of newly diagnosed patients, while diversity was significantly lower in partial responders and progressors. Newly diagnosed patients were reported to have lower baseline TCR diversity than healthy donors, and relapsed/refractory patients were reported to have lower baseline TCR diversity still.

Genomic DNA was isolated using the Qiagen DNeasy kit from unsorted PBMCs as well as from negatively selected CD4+ and CD8+ fractions. TCR beta CDR3 regions were amplified by immunoSEQ multiplex PCR using primers annealing to V and J segments. A synthetic immune receptor repertoire was used to minimize amplification bias, and any remaining bias was removed computationally after sequencing. The paper's processing steps were these. Repertoire diversity was quantified as the Shannon entropy index using custom Python scripts. Unsorted, CD4+ and CD8+ repertoires were analyzed separately, except in combined analyses where CD4+ and CD8+ sequences were merged in silico. Clonal expansion was defined as at least a 2-fold frequency increase after treatment relative to C1D1, with a pseudocount of 0.5 for undetected baseline clones. Singleton clones were defined as clones with 0 or 1 copy at C1D1, and non-singleton clones were defined as clones with 2 or more copies. Clones expanded in unsorted samples were assigned a CD4+, CD8+ or unknown annotation through matching of protein sequences in sorted samples from the same patient. Wilcoxon tests on paired samples were used to test changes in diversity from C1D1 to C4D1. Entries here come from immuneACCESS through TCRdb and include only in-frame sequences with V and J called. Some clones fail to appear in such tables; in the studies checked, an unresolved V gene covers under half of the shortfall, and the cause of the remainder is unknown. The V and J calls and clone size come from that table; D and trimming were worked out from the DNA. The sample table records 34,000 or so clones; about four fifths of these occur just once. About 15% of the sample is taken by the ten largest.

The source is a human donor with classical Hodgkin lymphoma. The sample was peripheral blood mononuclear cells (PBMCs), taken before the fourth cycle of nivolumab. The rearranged chain carries TRBV5-6 and TRBJ1-2, with no D gene named confidently. The nucleotide sequence reads TGTGCCAGCAGCTTCAACTATGGCTACACCTTC. It codes for CASSFNYGYTF.